A selection of T cell receptor beta chains follows, all from one sample in a study of blood T cells in healthy people across ages. TCRdb re-called the 5' RACE reads with MiXCR, one entry per CDR3 protein. The data contain hundreds of thousands of distinct CDR3 sequences, around 25% of them singletons. The same sample was also studied in work on T cells of mothers and their children.

Material: blood. Every receptor here comes from a boy younger than 18 in good health. Both conserved end residues are part of each CDR3. The order of the fields is V gene, J gene, D gene, clone size, CDR3 DNA, CDR3 protein. D genes are given only for firm matches. Clone size is given for some rows only: seen once, a few or many times, or a class if the clone is expanded.

TRBV4-1	TRBJ2-7	NA	few	TGCGCCAGCAGCCAAGAATGGGGACGCGAGCAGTACTTC	CASSQEWGREQYF
TRBV20-1	TRBJ1-2	TRBD1	NA	TGCAGTGCTAGGGACAGGGAGGGCTATGGCTACACCTTC	CSARDREGYGYTF
TRBV4-2	TRBJ2-2	NA	NA	TGTGCCAGCAGCCAAAGAGACGGGGGGCTGGGCGGGGAGCTGTTTTTT	CASSQRDGGLGGELFF
TRBV4-1	TRBJ2-2	NA	NA	TGCGCCAGCAGCCAAGATTGGGGGGGGGCTTCCACCGGGAAGCTGTTTTTT	CASSQDWGGASTGKLFF
TRBV19	TRBJ1-1	NA	NA	TGTGCCAGTACCCTAGGAGCACCGACTAACACTGAAGCTTTCTTT	CASTLGAPTNTEAFF
TRBV6-5	TRBJ2-1	NA	many	TGTGCCAGCAGTAAGGGATTTATTAATGAGCAGTTCTTC	CASSKGFINEQFF
TRBV12-3/TRBV12-4	TRBJ2-4	TRBD1	NA	TGTGCCAGCAGGGCCGGGACAGGGAGCGTTCAGTACTTC	CASRAGTGSVQYF
TRBV9	TRBJ2-5	NA	NA	TGTGCCAGCAGCTTTAGCGCCAGGCAAGAGACCCAGTACTTC	CASSFSARQETQYF
TRBV3-1	TRBJ1-1	NA	NA	TGTGCCAGCGGGAGGGAATCTGAAGCTTTCTTT	CASGRESEAFF
TRBV29-1	TRBJ1-4	NA	few	TGCAGCGTCAGACCGGACAGAGGGGGAGAAAAACTGTTTTTT	CSVRPDRGGEKLFF
TRBV20-1	TRBJ2-3	TRBD2	few	TGCAGTGCTCTAAGGACTAGCGGGGACCCAGATACGCAGTATTTT	CSALRTSGDPDTQYF
TRBV5-1	TRBJ1-2	NA	many	TGTGCCAGCAGGGAGGGGAACTATGGCTACACCTTC	CASREGNYGYTF
TRBV2	TRBJ2-1	TRBD2	NA	TGTGCCAGCAGGCGGGAGGGCGGAAGTATTGATGAGCAGTTCTTC	CASRREGGSIDEQFF
TRBV3-1	TRBJ2-7	TRBD1	NA	TGTGCCAGCAGCCCCCGGTGGACAGGGGGGGCCTACGAGCAGTACTTC	CASSPRWTGGAYEQYF
TRBV7-9	TRBJ2-1	NA	NA	TGTGCCAGCAGCTCGACAGTCGGGCAGTTCTTC	CASSSTVGQFF
TRBV5-5	TRBJ2-1	TRBD2	NA	TGTGCCAGCAGCTTGGCCGGAGCGGGGGGGCTTTACAATGAGCAGTTCTTC	CASSLAGAGGLYNEQFF
TRBV3-1	TRBJ1-1	TRBD1	few	TGTGCCAGCAGCCCCGGCGGGCAGGGGGTTGAAGCTTTCTTT	CASSPGGQGVEAFF
TRBV6-1	TRBJ2-7	NA	NA	TGTGCCAGCAGTGAAGCAAACGGCGAGCAGTACTTC	CASSEANGEQYF
TRBV12-3/TRBV12-4	TRBJ1-1	NA	NA	TGTGCCAGCAGGATTACAGAGAACACTGAAGCTTTCTTT	CASRITENTEAFF
TRBV29-1	TRBJ2-7	NA	NA	TGCAGCGTTGCAGCGGAGAACTACGAGCAGTACTTC	CSVAAENYEQYF
TRBV3-1	TRBJ2-7	NA	NA	TGTGCCAGCAGCCAAGAGGTTGGCACGGCCGAGCAGTACTTC	CASSQEVGTAEQYF
TRBV15	TRBJ2-7	TRBD1	NA	TGTGCCGCCAGCACCCGGACAGGGGGCTACGAGCAGTACTTC	CAASTRTGGYEQYF
TRBV4-1	TRBJ2-1	NA	few	TGCGCCAGCAGCCTCCGACTTACCTACAATGAGCAGTTCTTC	CASSLRLTYNEQFF
TRBV6-1	TRBJ2-1	TRBD1	few	TGTGCCAGCAACGGACAGGGGGGTAATGAGCAGTTCTTC	CASNGQGGNEQFF
TRBV20-1	TRBJ1-6	NA	NA	TGCAGTGCTATTAAGGACTTCAATTCACCCCTCCACTTT	CSAIKDFNSPLHF
TRBV7-8	TRBJ1-3	NA	few	TGTGCCAGCAGCGCAGGGCCCGCTGGAAACACCATATATTTT	CASSAGPAGNTIYF
TRBV25-1	TRBJ2-5	TRBD1	few	TGTGCCAGCAGTACAGGGGATAGTAAAGAGACCCAGTACTTC	CASSTGDSKETQYF
TRBV11-2	TRBJ2-4	TRBD2	NA	TGTGCCAGCAGCTTTTGGCTAGCGGACAAAACAGCCAAAAACATTCAGTACTTC	CASSFWLADKTAKNIQYF
TRBV20-1	TRBJ2-7	TRBD2	NA	TGCAGTGCTTCGCAGACTAGCGGCGGTTACGAGCAGTACTTC	CSASQTSGGYEQYF
TRBV18	TRBJ2-1	TRBD2	NA	TGTGCCAGCTCGACCGGGACTAGCTATGGGGGCTCCTACAATGAGCAGTTCTTC	CASSTGTSYGGSYNEQFF
TRBV5-1	TRBJ2-7	NA	NA	TGCGCCAGCAGCTACGCCAGGGGGGGCGAAGCCCAAACCTACGAGCAGTACTTC	CASSYARGGEAQTYEQYF
TRBV7-9	TRBJ1-4	TRBD1	NA	TGTGCCAGCAGTGCTATTGGACAGGCAACTAATGAAAAACTGTTTTTT	CASSAIGQATNEKLFF
TRBV27	TRBJ2-7	NA	few	TGTGCCAGCAGCCCCAAGGGACTCGAGAGAAACTACGAGCAGTACTTC	CASSPKGLERNYEQYF
TRBV5-1	TRBJ2-7	NA	NA	TGCGCCAGCAGCTTGGGGGTCAGGGCCTCCTACGAGCAGTACTTC	CASSLGVRASYEQYF
TRBV29-1	TRBJ2-7	NA	few	TGCAGCGCTTACTTGGGGACTTCCACCTACGAGCAGTACTTC	CSAYLGTSTYEQYF
TRBV12-3/TRBV12-4	TRBJ2-3	TRBD2	few	TGTGCCAGCAGTTTAACGGGACTAGGAGATACGCAGTATTTT	CASSLTGLGDTQYF
TRBV6-6	TRBJ2-7	TRBD1	NA	TGTGCCAGCAGTTACACGGACAGGAGCAGCTACGAGCAGTACTTC	CASSYTDRSSYEQYF
TRBV25-1	TRBJ2-1	TRBD2	NA	TGTGCCAGCATGACAAGGGTAGCGGGCGGCCCAACTCAGCAGTTCTTC	CASMTRVAGGPTQQFF
TRBV2	TRBJ1-4	NA	few	TGTGCCAGCAACCAAAGGGGGGAACGACTGTTTTTT	CASNQRGERLFF
TRBV30	TRBJ2-7	NA	few	TGTGCCTGGAGTCTAGGGATCCACGAGCAGTACTTC	CAWSLGIHEQYF
TRBV7-2	TRBJ2-5	NA	NA	TGTGCCAGCAGCTTGAGCGTGCGGGACCAAGAGACCCAGTACTTC	CASSLSVRDQETQYF
TRBV11-2	TRBJ1-1	NA	NA	TGTGCCAACAACCCCCTGGACAGTAACACTGAAGCTTTCTTT	CANNPLDSNTEAFF
TRBV28	TRBJ2-4	TRBD1	NA	TGTGCCAGCAGTTATCGCGGGGACAGGGGGCGCCTTGGGAAAAACATTCAGTACTTC	CASSYRGDRGRLGKNIQYF
TRBV10-2	TRBJ1-3	NA	NA	TGCGCCAGCAGGCCTACACCACCGGCTGCTGGAAACACCATATATTTT	CASRPTPPAAGNTIYF
TRBV7-2	TRBJ2-5	TRBD2	NA	TGTGCCAGCAGCGAAGAGGGTCGGCCAGCGGGGGGGCCGAGGACCCAGTACTTC	CASSEEGRPAGGPRTQYF
TRBV4-1	TRBJ1-6	NA	NA	TGCGCCAGCAGCCAAGATCGGGGGTCGGGCTATAATTCACCCCTCCACTTT	CASSQDRGSGYNSPLHF